This TCR beta chain emerged from a study of shared clonotypes between healthy human individuals. The study separated CD4+ cells into CD45RA+ naive and CD45RA-negative memory subsets. With regard to this clone: The antigen remains unidentified.

Study results and caveats: With a few donors compared, approximately 5.5% of naive CD4 clonotypes were shared. Memory subsets had estimated richness that was generally smaller than that of naive subsets.

The table came from immunoSEQ multiplex PCR; TCRdb's copy has only in-frame clones and leaves some out. The sample records 2 million to 2.5 million clones, 85% to 95% being singletons. V was clipped by 4 bases and J by 3 bases, with 13 bases between them. The CDR3 totals 14 residues. In germline, CDR1 is SGHAT, CDR2 FQDESV (reference sequence). The specimen sequenced was naive CD4+ T cells from PBMCs. Subset indicated: CD45RA+ positively selected. The chain uses TRBV11-1 and TRBJ2-7; D might be TRBD1 or TRBD2, each matching 5 bases. The receptor's source is a man aged 18 to 29 in good health. Some clones in this sample may be carry-over from other donors' samples. The chain's CDR3 is CASSSGAGHYEQYF. DNA for the CDR3: TGTGCCAGCAGCTCCGGGGCAGGGCACTACGAGCAGTACTTC.